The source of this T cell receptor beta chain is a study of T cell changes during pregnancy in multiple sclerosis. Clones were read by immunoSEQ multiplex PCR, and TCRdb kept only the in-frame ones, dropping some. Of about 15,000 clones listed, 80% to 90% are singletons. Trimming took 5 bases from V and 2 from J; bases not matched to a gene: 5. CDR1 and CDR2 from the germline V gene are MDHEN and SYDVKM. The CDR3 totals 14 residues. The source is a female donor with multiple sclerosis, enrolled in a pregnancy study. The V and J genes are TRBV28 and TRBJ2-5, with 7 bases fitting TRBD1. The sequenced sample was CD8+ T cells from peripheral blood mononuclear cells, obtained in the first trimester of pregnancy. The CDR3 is CASSIQGLQETQYF. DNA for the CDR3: TGTGCCAGCAGTATACAGGGGTTACAAGAGACCCAGTACTTC.